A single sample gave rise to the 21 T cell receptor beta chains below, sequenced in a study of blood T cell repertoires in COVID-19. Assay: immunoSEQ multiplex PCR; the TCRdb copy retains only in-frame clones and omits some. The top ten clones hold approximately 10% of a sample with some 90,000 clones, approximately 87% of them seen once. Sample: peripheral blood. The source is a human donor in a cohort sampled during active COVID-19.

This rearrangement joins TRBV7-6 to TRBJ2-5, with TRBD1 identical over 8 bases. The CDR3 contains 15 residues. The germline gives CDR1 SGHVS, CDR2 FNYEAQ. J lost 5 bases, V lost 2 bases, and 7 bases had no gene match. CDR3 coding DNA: TGTGCCAGCAGCTTAACAACAGGGGGGTGGGAGACCCAGTACTTC. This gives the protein CASSLTTGGWETQYF.

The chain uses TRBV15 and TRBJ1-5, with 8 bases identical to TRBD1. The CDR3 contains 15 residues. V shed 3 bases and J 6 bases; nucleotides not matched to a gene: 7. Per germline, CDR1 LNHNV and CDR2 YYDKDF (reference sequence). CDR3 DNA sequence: TGTGCCACCAGCAGTTGGGGACAGGCCGGTCAGCCCCAGCATTTT. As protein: CATSSWGQAGQPQHF.

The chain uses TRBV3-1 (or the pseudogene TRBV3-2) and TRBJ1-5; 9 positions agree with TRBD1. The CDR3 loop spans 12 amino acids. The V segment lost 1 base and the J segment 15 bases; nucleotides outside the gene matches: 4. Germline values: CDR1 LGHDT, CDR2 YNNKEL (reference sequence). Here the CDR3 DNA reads TGTGCCAGCAGCCAAGGACAGGGGGGCCTGCATTTT. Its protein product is CASSQGQGGLHF.

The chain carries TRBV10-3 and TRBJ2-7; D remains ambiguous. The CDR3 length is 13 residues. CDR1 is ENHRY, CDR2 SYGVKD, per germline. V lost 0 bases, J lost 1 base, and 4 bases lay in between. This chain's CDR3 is CAISESTSYEQYF. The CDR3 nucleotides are TGTGCCATCAGTGAGTCTACTTCCTACGAGCAGTACTTC.

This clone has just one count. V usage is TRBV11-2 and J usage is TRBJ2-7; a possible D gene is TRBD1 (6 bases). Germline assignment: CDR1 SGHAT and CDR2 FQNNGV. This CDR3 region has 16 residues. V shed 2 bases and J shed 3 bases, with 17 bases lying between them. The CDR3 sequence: CASSLPPAVQGYEQYF. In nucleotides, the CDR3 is TGTGCCAGCAGCTTACCACCCGCGGTACAGGGCTACGAGCAGTACTTC.

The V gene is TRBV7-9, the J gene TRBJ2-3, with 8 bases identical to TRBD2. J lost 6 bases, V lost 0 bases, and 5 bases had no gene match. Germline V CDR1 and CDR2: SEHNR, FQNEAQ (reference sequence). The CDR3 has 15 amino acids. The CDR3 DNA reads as TGTGCCAGCAGCTTAGCCGGGAGGGCCATGGATACGCAGTATTTT. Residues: CASSLAGRAMDTQYF.

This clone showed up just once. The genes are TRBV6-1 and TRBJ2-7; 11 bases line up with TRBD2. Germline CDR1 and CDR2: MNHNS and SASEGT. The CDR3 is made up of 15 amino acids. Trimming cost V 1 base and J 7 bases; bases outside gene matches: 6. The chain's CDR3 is CASSEVLAGAGEQYF. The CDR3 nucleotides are TGTGCCAGCAGTGAAGTACTAGCGGGAGCGGGAGAGCAGTACTTC.

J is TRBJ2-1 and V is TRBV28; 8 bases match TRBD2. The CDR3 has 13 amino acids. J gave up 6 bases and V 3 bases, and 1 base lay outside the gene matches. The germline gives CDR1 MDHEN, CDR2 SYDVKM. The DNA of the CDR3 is TGTGCCAGCAGTTTCGGACTAGCCAATGAGCAGTTCTTC. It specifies CASSFGLANEQFF. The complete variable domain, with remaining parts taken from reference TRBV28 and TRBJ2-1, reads DVKVTQSSRYLVKRTGEKVFLECVQDMDHENMFWYRQDPGLGLRLIYFSYDVKMKEKGDIPEGYSVSREKKERFSLILESASTNQTSMYLCASSFGLANEQFFGPGTRLTVL.

CDR3 region: CASTLRTGATNEKLFF. CDR3 DNA: TGTGCCAGTACCCTCCGGACAGGGGCAACTAATGAAAAACTGTTTTTT. V and J are TRBV19 and TRBJ1-4, with 9 bases identical to TRBD1. Germline V gives CDR1 LNHDA, CDR2 SQIVND (reference sequence). This CDR3 has 16 amino acids. Trimming took 7 bases from V and 0 from J; bases not matched to a gene: 6.

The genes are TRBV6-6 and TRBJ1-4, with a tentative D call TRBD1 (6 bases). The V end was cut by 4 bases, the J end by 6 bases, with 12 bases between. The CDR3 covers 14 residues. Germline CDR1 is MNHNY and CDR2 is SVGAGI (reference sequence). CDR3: CASSSTGVYEKLFF. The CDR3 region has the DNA TGTGCCAGCAGTTCGACAGGCGTATATGAAAAACTGTTTTTT.

The CDR3 loop is CASSLAVGEGDTEAFF. CDR3 in DNA: TGCGCCAGCAGCTTGGCCGTTGGGGAGGGAGACACTGAAGCTTTCTTT. V and J are TRBV5-1 and TRBJ1-1; D not certain. The germline V gene encodes CDR1 SGHRS and CDR2 YFSETQ. CDR3 length: 16 residues. Trimming took off 0 bases at V and 3 bases at J, with 15 bases between the two ends. Looking up the rest from reference TRBV5-1 and TRBJ1-1 gives the full variable domain: KAGVTQTPRYLIKTRGQQVTLSCSPISGHRSVSWYQQTPGQGLQFLFEYFSETQRNKGNFPGRFSGRQFSNSRSEMNVSTLELGDSALYLCASSLAVGEGDTEAFFGQGTRLTVV.

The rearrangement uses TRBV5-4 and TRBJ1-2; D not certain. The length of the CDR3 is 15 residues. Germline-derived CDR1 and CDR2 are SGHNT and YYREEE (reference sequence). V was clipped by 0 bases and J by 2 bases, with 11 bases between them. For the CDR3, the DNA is TGTGCCAGCAGCTTGGAGGCAGGCTCCAACTATGGCTACACCTTC. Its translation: CASSLEAGSNYGYTF.

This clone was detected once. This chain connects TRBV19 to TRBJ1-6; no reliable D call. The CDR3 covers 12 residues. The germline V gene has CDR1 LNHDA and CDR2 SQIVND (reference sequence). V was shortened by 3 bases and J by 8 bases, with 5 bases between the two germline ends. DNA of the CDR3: TGTGCCAGTAGTATCGGGGATTCACCCCTCCACTTT. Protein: CASSIGDSPLHF.

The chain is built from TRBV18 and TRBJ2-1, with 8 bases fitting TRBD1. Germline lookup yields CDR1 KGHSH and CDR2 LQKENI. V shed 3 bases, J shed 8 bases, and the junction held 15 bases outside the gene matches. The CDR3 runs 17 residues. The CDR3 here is CASSPGAKTGVNHEQFF. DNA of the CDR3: TGTGCCAGCTCACCGGGTGCCAAGACAGGGGTAAACCATGAGCAGTTCTTC.

CDR3 DNA: TGTGCCAGTAGCAAATTGGGACAGCTGAACACTGAAGCTTTCTTT. As protein: CASSKLGQLNTEAFF. This rearrangement joins TRBV19 to TRBJ1-1; 7 nucleotides align to TRBD1. The CDR3 consists of 15 residues. Losses at the gene ends were 6 bases for V and 0 bases for J; bases not matched to a gene: 7. The V gene's germline CDR1 is LNHDA and CDR2 SQIVND (reference sequence).

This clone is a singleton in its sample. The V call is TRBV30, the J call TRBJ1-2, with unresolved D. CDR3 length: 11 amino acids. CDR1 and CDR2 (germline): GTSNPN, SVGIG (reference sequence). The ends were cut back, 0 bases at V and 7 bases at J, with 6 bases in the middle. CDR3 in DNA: TGTGCCTGGAGTGTATTATCTGGCTACACCTTC. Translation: CAWSVLSGYTF. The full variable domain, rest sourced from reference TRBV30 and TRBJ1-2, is SQTIHQWPATLVQPVGSPLSLECTVEGTSNPNLYWYRQAAGRGLQLLFYSVGIGQISSEVPQNLSASRPQDRQFILSSKKLLLSDSGFYLCAWSVLSGYTFGSGTRLTVV.

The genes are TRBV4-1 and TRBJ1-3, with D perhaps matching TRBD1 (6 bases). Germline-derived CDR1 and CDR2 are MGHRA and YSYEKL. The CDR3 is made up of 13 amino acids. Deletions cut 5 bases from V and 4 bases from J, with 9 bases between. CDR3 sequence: CASSRGLGNTIYF. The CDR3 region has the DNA TGCGCCAGCAGCAGGGGGTTGGGAAACACCATATATTTT.

As DNA, the CDR3 is TGTGCCAGCAGCGGGGGACTAGCGGGCTACGAGCAGTACTTC. Translation gives CASSGGLAGYEQYF. V usage is TRBV5-4 and J usage is TRBJ2-7; the match to TRBD2 covers 12 bases. The germline gives CDR1 SGHNT, CDR2 YYREEE (reference sequence). The CDR3 runs 14 residues. V lost 4 bases and J lost 3; bases outside the gene matches: 2. Based on the CDR3 plus reference TRBV5-4 and TRBJ2-7, the full variable domain is ETGVTQSPTHLIKTRGQQVTLRCSSQSGHNTVSWYQQALGQGPQFIFQYYREEENGRGNFPPRFSGLQFPNYSSELNVNALELDDSALYLCASSGGLAGYEQYFGPGTRLTVT.

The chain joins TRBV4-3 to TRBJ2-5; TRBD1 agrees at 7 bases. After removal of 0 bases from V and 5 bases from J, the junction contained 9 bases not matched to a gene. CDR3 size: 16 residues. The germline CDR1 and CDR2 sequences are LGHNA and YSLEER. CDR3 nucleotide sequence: TGCGCCAGCAGCCAAGATCTTGGGACAGCTGGCGAGACCCAGTACTTC. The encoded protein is CASSQDLGTAGETQYF.

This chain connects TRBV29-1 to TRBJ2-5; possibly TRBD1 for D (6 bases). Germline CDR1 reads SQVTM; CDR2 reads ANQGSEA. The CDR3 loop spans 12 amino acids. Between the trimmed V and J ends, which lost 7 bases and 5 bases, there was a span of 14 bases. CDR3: CSALQGWETQYF. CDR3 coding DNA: TGCAGCGCCCTACAGGGCTGGGAGACCCAGTACTTC. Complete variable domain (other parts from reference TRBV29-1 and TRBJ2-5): SAVISQKPSRDICQRGTSLTIQCQVDSQVTMMFWYRQQPGQSLTLIATANQGSEATYESGFVIDKFPISRPNLTFSTLTVSNMSPEDSSIYLCSALQGWETQYFGPGTRLLVL.

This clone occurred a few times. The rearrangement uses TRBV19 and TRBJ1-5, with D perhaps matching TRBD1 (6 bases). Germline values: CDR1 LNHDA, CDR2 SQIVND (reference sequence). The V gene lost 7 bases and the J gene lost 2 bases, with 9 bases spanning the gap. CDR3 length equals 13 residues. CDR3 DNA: TGTGCCAGTATAGGACAGCGCAATCAGCCCCAGCATTTT. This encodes CASIGQRNQPQHF.